The entry that follows covers one TCR beta chain sequence. This record belongs to a study of T cell responses to AZD1222 COVID-19 vaccine. The method was immunoSEQ multiplex PCR; TCRdb's version includes in-frame clones alone and lacks a portion of them. Of 150,000 to 200,000 clones listed, roughly 93% are singletons. The receptor's source is an adult in good health. The starting material was peripheral blood, obtained on day 0 of AZD1222 vaccination.

CDR3 DNA sequence: TGTGCCAGCAGCCCAAGACAGATTACACACTCTGGAAACACCATATATTTT. Translated: CASSPRQITHSGNTIYF. The rearrangement links TRBV2 to TRBJ1-3; D is possibly TRBD1 (5 bases). Looked up from germline, CDR1 is SNHLY and CDR2 is FYNNEI. V lost 6 bases, J lost 0 bases, and 18 bases lay in between. This CDR3 has 17 residues.